This TCR beta chain was identified during a study of blood T cell repertoires in COVID-19 (dated by TCRdb to the early 2020s). About the study as a whole: Collaborator samples came from the United States, Italy and Spain and covered acute and convalescent phases of COVID-19. The prospective study material was composed of cDNA or gDNA derived from T cells, B-cell-depleted T cells, or PBMCs. Deeply sampled blood TCRbeta repertoires from subjects exposed to, actively infected with, or recovered from COVID-19 were included in the dataset. The repertoires were released in a freely available public database meant as a resource for research on the immune response to SARS-CoV-2. Samples were obtained from the ongoing ImmuneRACE study (first 160 participants) and from 950 to 1,500 subjects provided by 6 global collaborators. Sample metadata almost always included a de-identified subject ID, COVID-19 status, age in years and sex. HLA class I and class II types, where available, came from metadata supplied by the sample provider rather than from assay-based typing.

The paper as a whole reports these results and caveats: Clinical and demographic metadata were provided uncurated, with the amount varying by source and participant.

As for this clone: This clone's antigen is unknown. One base away there is no much larger clone; base qualities are not given.

The immunoSEQ Assay, a bias-controlled multiplex PCR, was used to amplify TCRbeta CDR3 regions from genomic DNA. On the authors' methods: The number of nucleated cells in each sample was estimated from the amplification of reference gene primers within the assay. To quantify the absolute abundance of each unique TCRbeta CDR3 rearrangement, sequence reads were collapsed and filtered. For each sample, productive Simpson clonality was calculated as the square root of Simpson's diversity index over productive rearrangements. Imported from immuneACCESS, the table was reduced by TCRdb to in-frame sequences with V and J called. These copies leave out some clones; in studies compared against another copy, an unresolved V gene accounts for under half, and the cause of the remainder is not known. D and trimming come from the DNA, and the V and J calls and clone size come from that table. The sample table contains hundreds of thousands of clones; only one count was recorded for roughly 85% of them. The ten most abundant clones make up 7.2% of the sample.

From the cysteine through the phenylalanine, the CDR3 covers 15 amino acids. The retained sequence is limited to the CDR3, 45 bases, with the frame set at the first base. A distance of 14 bases separates the germline ends of V and J, which lose 1 base and 6 bases respectively. CDR1 and CDR2 were assigned from the germline V gene (reference sequence) as LGHDT and YNNKEL. Collaborating institutions collected whole blood in K2EDTA tubes following their own protocols. For TCRbeta analysis, collaborator samples were shipped as frozen whole blood, as isolated PBMCs, or as DNA extracted from either sample type.

Sequenced sample: peripheral blood. Rearrangement joined TRBV3-1 (or the pseudogene TRBV3-2) to TRBJ2-3; a tentative D match to TRBD2 spans 5 bases. This receptor was obtained from a human donor in a cohort sampled during active COVID-19. The nucleotide sequence reads as follows: TGTGCCAGCAGCCAAGGGGCGGGTCTCAGGGATACGCAGTATTTT. It encodes CASSQGAGLRDTQYF.